This T cell receptor beta chain was recorded in a study of T-cell reconstitution after alpha-beta-depleted transplantation in children. TCRbeta library preparation incorporated unique molecular identifiers. TCRdb analysed the PCR reads with MiXCR anew, one entry per CDR3 protein. The table shows about 690,000 distinct CDR3 sequences, with roughly 17% occurring only once. This clonotype was seen a few times. Germline V lookup: CDR1 SGHRS, CDR2 YFSETQ. This CDR3 is 17 amino acids long. The V segment lost 0 bases and the J segment 1 base; nucleotides outside the gene matches: 5. The source was PBMCs from the stem cell graft donor, collected from the stem cell graft. V usage is TRBV5-1 and J usage is TRBJ2-3, with 10 positions matching TRBD2. This sequence originates from a human donor who donated a stem cell graft to a child with acute myeloid leukemia. The DNA for the CDR3 is TGCGCCAGCAGCTTGGCCAGCGGGGGGGCCGGCACAGATACGCAGTATTTT. Translating gives CASSLASGGAGTDTQYF.